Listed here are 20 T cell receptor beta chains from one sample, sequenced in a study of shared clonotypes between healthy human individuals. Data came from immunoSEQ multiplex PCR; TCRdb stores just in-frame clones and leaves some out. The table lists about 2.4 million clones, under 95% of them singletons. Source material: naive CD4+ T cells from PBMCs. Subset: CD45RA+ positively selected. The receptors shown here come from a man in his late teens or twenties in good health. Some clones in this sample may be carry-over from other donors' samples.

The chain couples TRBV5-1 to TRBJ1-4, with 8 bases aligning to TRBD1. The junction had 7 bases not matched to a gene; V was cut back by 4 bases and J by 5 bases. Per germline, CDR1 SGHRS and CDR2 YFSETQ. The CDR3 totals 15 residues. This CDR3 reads CASSHKQGENEKLFF. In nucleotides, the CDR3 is TGCGCCAGCAGCCATAAACAGGGGGAGAATGAAAAACTGTTTTTT.

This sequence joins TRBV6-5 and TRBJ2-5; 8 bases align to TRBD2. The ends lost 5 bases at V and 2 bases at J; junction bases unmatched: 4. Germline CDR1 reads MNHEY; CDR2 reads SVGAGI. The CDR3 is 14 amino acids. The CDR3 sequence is CASSVTSVQETQYF. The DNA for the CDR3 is TGTGCCAGCAGTGTGACTAGCGTACAAGAGACCCAGTACTTC.

The CDR3 protein is CASATGSSTDTQYF. The CDR3 DNA follows: TGTGCCAGCGCCACAGGGAGTAGCACAGATACGCAGTATTTT. The chain carries TRBV7-2 and TRBJ2-3; possible D gene TRBD1, 6 bases. The ends were cut back, 8 bases at V and 0 bases at J, with 12 bases in the middle. Looked up from germline, CDR1 is SGHTA and CDR2 is FQGNSA. There are 14 residues in the CDR3.

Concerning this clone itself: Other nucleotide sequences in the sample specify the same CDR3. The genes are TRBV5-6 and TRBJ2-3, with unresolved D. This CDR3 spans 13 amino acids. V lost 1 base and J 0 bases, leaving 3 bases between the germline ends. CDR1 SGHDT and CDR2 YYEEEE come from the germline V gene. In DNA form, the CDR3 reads TGTGCCAGCAGCTTGAAGAGCACAGATACGCAGTATTTT. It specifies CASSLKSTDTQYF.

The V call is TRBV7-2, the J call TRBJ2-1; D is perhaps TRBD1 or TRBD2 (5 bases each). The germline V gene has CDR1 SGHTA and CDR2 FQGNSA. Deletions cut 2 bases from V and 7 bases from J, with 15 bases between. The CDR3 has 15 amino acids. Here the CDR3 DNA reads TGTGCCAGCAGCTTACTCGCTCGGGGCTCAAATGAGCAGTTCTTC. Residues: CASSLLARGSNEQFF.

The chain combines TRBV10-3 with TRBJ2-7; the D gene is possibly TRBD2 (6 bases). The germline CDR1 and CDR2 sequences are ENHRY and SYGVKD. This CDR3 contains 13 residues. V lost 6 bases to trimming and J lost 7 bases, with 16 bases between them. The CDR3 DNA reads TGTGCCATCAGGGGCGGGGCCCTTCGGGAGCAGTACTTC. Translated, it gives CAIRGGALREQYF.

The CDR3 region is CASSLVGGLPTDTQYF. In DNA, the CDR3 is TGCGCCAGCAGCTTGGTTGGCGGACTACCCACAGATACGCAGTATTTT. This rearrangement joins TRBV5-1 to TRBJ2-3; TRBD2 might be the D (6 bases). This CDR3 is built from 16 residues. Trimming shortened V by 0 bases and J by 2 bases, and 13 bases separated the two germline ends. In germline, CDR1 is SGHRS, CDR2 YFSETQ.

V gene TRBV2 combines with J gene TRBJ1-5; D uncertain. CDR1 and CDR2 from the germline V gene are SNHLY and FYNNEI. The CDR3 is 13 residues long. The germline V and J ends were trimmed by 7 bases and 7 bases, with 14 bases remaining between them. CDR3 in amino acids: CASTGAWMQPQHF. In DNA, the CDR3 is TGTGCCAGCACGGGAGCATGGATGCAGCCCCAGCATTTT.

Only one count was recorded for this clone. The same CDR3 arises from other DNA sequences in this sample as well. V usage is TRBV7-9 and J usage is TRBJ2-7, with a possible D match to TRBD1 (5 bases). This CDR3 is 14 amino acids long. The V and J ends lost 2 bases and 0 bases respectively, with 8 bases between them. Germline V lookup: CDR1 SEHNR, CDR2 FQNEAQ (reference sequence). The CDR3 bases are TGTGCCAGCAGCTTAACAGGTAGCTCCTACGAGCAGTACTTC. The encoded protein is CASSLTGSSYEQYF.

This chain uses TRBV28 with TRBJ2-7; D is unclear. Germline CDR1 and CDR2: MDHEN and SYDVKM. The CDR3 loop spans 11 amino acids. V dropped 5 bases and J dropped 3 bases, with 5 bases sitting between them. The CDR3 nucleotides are TGTGCCAGCAGTGCCGACTACGAGCAGTACTTC. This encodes CASSADYEQYF. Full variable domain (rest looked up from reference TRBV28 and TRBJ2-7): DVKVTQSSRYLVKRTGEKVFLECVQDMDHENMFWYRQDPGLGLRLIYFSYDVKMKEKGDIPEGYSVSREKKERFSLILESASTNQTSMYLCASSADYEQYFGPGTRLTVT.

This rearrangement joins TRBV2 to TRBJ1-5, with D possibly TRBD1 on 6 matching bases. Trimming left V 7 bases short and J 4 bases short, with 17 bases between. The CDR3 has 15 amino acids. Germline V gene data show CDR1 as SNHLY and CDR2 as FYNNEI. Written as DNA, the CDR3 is TGTGCCAGCACAGGGGAGAACGGCCCAAATCAGCCCCAGCATTTT. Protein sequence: CASTGENGPNQPQHF.

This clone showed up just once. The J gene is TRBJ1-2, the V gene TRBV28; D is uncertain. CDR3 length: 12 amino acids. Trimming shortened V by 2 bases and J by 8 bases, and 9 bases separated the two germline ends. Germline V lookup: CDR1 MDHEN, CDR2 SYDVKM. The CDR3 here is CASSLMGGGYTF. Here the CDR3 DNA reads TGTGCCAGCAGTTTAATGGGAGGGGGCTACACCTTC.

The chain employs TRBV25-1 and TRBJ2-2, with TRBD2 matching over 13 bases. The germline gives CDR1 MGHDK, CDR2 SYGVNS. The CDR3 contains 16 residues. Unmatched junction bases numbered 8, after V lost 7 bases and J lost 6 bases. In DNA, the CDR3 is TGTGCCAGCATGGGGACTAGCGGGAACAAGGCCGGGGAGCTGTTTTTT. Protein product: CASMGTSGNKAGELFF.

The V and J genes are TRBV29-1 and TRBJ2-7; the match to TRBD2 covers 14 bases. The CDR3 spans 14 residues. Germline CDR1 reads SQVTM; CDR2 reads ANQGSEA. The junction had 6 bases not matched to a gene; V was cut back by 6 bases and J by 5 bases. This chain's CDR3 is CSVQTSGRADEQYF. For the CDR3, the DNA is TGCAGCGTCCAGACTAGCGGGAGGGCCGACGAGCAGTACTTC.

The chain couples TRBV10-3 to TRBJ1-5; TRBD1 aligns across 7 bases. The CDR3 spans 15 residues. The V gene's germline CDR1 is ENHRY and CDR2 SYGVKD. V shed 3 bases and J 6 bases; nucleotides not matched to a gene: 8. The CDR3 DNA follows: TGTGCCATCAGTGACCGACAGGGAGGCAGTCAGCCCCAGCATTTT. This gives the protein CAISDRQGGSQPQHF.

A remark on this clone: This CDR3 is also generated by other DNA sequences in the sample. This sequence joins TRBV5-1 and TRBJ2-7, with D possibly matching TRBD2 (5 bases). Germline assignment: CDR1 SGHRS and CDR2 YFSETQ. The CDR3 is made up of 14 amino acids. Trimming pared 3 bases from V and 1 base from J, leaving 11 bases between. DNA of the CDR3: TGCGCCAGCAGCTCTTCCGGACTGTCCTACGAGCAGTACTTC. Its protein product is CASSSSGLSYEQYF. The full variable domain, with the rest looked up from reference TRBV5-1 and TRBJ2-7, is KAGVTQTPRYLIKTRGQQVTLSCSPISGHRSVSWYQQTPGQGLQFLFEYFSETQRNKGNFPGRFSGRQFSNSRSEMNVSTLELGDSALYLCASSSSGLSYEQYFGPGTRLTVT.

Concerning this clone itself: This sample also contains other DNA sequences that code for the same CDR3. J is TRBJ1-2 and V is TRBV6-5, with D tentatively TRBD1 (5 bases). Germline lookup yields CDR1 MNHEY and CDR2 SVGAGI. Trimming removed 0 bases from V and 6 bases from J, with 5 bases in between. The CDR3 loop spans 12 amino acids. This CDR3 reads CASSYSGDGYTF. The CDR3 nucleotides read TGTGCCAGCAGTTACTCGGGGGATGGCTACACCTTC.

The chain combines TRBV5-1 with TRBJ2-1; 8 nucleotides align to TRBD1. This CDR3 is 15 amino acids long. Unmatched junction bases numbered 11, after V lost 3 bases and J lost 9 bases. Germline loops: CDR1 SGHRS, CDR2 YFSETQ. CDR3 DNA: TGCGCCAGCAGCTGGGCGGTACAGGGGGAAGGTGAGCAGTTCTTC. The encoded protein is CASSWAVQGEGEQFF.

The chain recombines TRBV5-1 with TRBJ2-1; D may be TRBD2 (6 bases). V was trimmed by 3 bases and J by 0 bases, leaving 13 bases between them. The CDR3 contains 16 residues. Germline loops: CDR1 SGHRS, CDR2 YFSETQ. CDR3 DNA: TGCGCCAGCAGCTCCACGGACGGGAGCTCCTACAATGAGCAGTTCTTC. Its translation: CASSSTDGSSYNEQFF.

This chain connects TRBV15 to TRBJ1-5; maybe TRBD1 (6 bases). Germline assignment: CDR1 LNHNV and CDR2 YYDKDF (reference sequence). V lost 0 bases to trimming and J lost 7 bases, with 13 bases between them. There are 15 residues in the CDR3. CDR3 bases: TGTGCCACCAGCAGAGAAGGGACAACAGACCAGCCCCAGCATTTT. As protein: CATSREGTTDQPQHF.